These 31 T cell receptor beta chains came from one sample sequenced in a study of a mutant IDH1 vaccine in newly diagnosed glioma. Documented time point: baseline, week 1 (first vaccination visit). Noted treatment: pre-vaccination baseline after standard-of-care therapy. Libraries were prepared by immunoSEQ multiplex PCR; TCRdb keeps only in-frame clonotypes and omits some of them. Found here are 75,000 to 100,000 clones, 70% to 90% of them singletons; the top ten hold approximately 0.57%. Source: PBMCs, taken from a glioma patient treated with radiotherapy, temozolomide or both. The receptors originated from a woman aged 50 to 60 with glioma.

The V gene is TRBV7-9, the J gene TRBJ2-5; 8 nucleotides line up with TRBD2. The V segment lost 5 bases and the J segment 5 bases; nucleotides outside the gene matches: 7. Germline V CDR1 and CDR2: SEHNR, FQNEAQ (reference sequence). This CDR3 is 14 amino acids long. CDR3 residues: CASSPGGGRETQYF. Written as DNA, the CDR3 is TGTGCCAGCAGCCCCGGGGGGGGCCGGGAGACCCAGTACTTC.

The chain couples TRBV27 to TRBJ1-4; 8 bases align to TRBD1. Germline V CDR1 and CDR2: MNHEY, SMNVEV (reference sequence). CDR3 length: 12 amino acids. The J segment lost 6 bases and the V segment lost 7 bases, leaving 1 base of the junction unmatched. As DNA, the CDR3 is TGTGCCAGCAAGACAGGGGATGAAAAACTGTTTTTT. Translated, it gives CASKTGDEKLFF. The whole variable domain, filled in from reference TRBV27 and TRBJ1-4, reads EAQVTQNPRYLITVTGKKLTVTCSQNMNHEYMSWYRQDPGLGLRQIYYSMNVEVTDKGDVPEGYKVSRKEKRNFPLILESPSPNQTSLYFCASKTGDEKLFFGSGTQLSVL.

This chain links TRBV9 with TRBJ1-5; TRBD1 aligns across 8 bases. In germline, CDR1 is SGDLS, CDR2 YYNGEE. This CDR3 spans 16 amino acids. The ends lost 0 bases at V and 6 bases at J; junction bases unmatched: 8. The DNA for the CDR3 is TGTGCCAGCAGCGTAGTGACAGGGGATCGTTGTCAGCCCCAGCATTTT. It yields the protein CASSVVTGDRCQPQHF.

The chain joins TRBV7-2 to TRBJ2-1; perhaps TRBD2 as D (7 bases). The CDR3 covers 12 residues. Trimming pared 5 bases from V and 12 bases from J, leaving 14 bases between. Germline V gene lookup returns CDR1 SGHTA and CDR2 FQGNSA. In DNA form, the CDR3 reads TGTGCCAGCAGCACCTTCGGGGGGCGGCAGTTCTTC. Translated, it gives CASSTFGGRQFF.

The V call is TRBV14, the J call TRBJ2-5; TRBD2 agrees at 11 bases. Germline CDR1 and CDR2: SGHDN and FVKESK. Trimming took 1 base from V and 4 from J; bases not matched to a gene: 5. This CDR3 has 16 amino acids. This CDR3 is CASSQGETSGVETQYF. The DNA of the CDR3 is TGTGCCAGCAGCCAAGGAGAGACTAGCGGGGTAGAGACCCAGTACTTC.

V is TRBV5-1 and J is TRBJ1-1, with unresolved D. CDR1 SGHRS and CDR2 YFSETQ come from the germline V gene. This CDR3 is built from 15 residues. The V end was cut by 3 bases, the J end by 4 bases, with 16 bases between. This CDR3 reads CASSSHSGFSTEAFF. In nucleotides, the CDR3 is TGCGCCAGCAGCTCGCATAGCGGTTTTTCCACTGAAGCTTTCTTT.

The V call is TRBV7-8, the J call TRBJ1-3, with TRBD1 matching 11 bases. V shed 3 bases, J shed 5 bases, and the junction held 15 bases outside the gene matches. CDR1 and CDR2 from the germline V gene are SGHVS and FQNEAQ. The CDR3 extends over 19 amino acids. This CDR3 is CASSLGFIRGQGARNTIYF. CDR3 sequence (DNA): TGTGCCAGCAGCTTGGGGTTTATTAGAGGACAGGGGGCCAGAAACACCATATATTTT.

The table lists this clone with a count of one. The chain couples TRBV30 to TRBJ2-4; no definite D call. This CDR3 has 16 residues. Trimming shortened V by 2 bases and J by 0 bases, and 14 bases separated the two germline ends. Germline V CDR1 and CDR2: GTSNPN, SVGIG (reference sequence). CDR3 in DNA: TGTGCCTGGAGTCCCCTCATCCCTATAGCCAAAAACATTCAGTACTTC. Protein sequence: CAWSPLIPIAKNIQYF.

The V call is TRBV6-5, the J call TRBJ2-3, with a possible D match to TRBD2 (5 bases). CDR1 and CDR2 from the germline V gene are MNHEY and SVGAGI. This CDR3 contains 14 residues. Trimming removed 8 bases at V and 0 bases at J, with 12 bases between. The CDR3 loop is CASWRSRSTDTQYF. In DNA form, the CDR3 reads TGTGCCAGCTGGAGGTCTCGGAGCACAGATACGCAGTATTTT.

The rearrangement joins TRBV4-2 to TRBJ2-7; D perhaps matches TRBD2 (6 bases). Per germline, CDR1 LGHNA and CDR2 YNFKEQ. CDR3 size: 15 residues. The V and J ends lost 5 bases and 2 bases respectively, with 16 bases between them. The CDR3 region is CASSENLASPYEQYF. CDR3 nucleotide sequence: TGTGCCAGCAGCGAGAATCTAGCGTCGCCCTACGAGCAGTACTTC.

The V and J genes are TRBV9 and TRBJ2-3; no reliable D call. CDR1 is SGDLS, CDR2 YYNGEE, per germline. V was shortened by 0 bases and J by 2 bases, with 7 bases between the two germline ends. The length of the CDR3 is 14 residues. The CDR3 sequence is CASSVDGATDTQYF. Written as DNA, the CDR3 is TGTGCCAGCAGCGTAGACGGAGCCACAGATACGCAGTATTTT.

V and J are TRBV7-9 and TRBJ1-1, with D hard to call. CDR1 and CDR2 (germline): SEHNR, FQNEAQ (reference sequence). This CDR3 region has 11 residues. Trimming cost V 7 bases and J 5 bases, with 8 bases left between them. CDR3 bases: TGTGCCAGCACCATCGGAACTGAAGCTTTCTTT. This gives the protein CASTIGTEAFF.

The chain couples TRBV5-4 to TRBJ1-5, with TRBD1 matching over 12 bases. Looked up from germline, CDR1 is SGHNT and CDR2 is YYREEE (reference sequence). The CDR3 is made up of 17 amino acids. The V gene end was trimmed by 3 bases and the J gene end by 2 bases; junction bases not matched to a gene: 6. The CDR3 here is CASSSGGQGAGNQPQHF. CDR3 coding DNA: TGTGCCAGCAGCTCTGGGGGACAGGGGGCCGGCAATCAGCCCCAGCATTTT.

The chain has TRBV5-6 and TRBJ2-7, with 10 bases lining up with TRBD1. V lost 1 base to trimming and J lost 6 bases; unmatched junction nucleotides: 1. CDR1 and CDR2 (germline): SGHDT, YYEEEE. CDR3 size: 13 residues. The CDR3: CASSLWTGGEQYF. The CDR3 nucleotides read TGTGCCAGCAGCTTGTGGACAGGGGGCGAGCAGTACTTC.

In DNA form, the CDR3 reads TGCGCCAGCAAGGTGACCTTCCAAGAGACCCAGTACTTC. Translating it yields CASKVTFQETQYF. The chain links TRBV5-1 to TRBJ2-5; D gene uncertain. CDR3 size: 13 residues. In germline, CDR1 is SGHRS, CDR2 YFSETQ. Between the trimmed V and J ends, which lost 6 bases and 1 base, there was a span of 10 bases.

The sample holds a few counts of this clone. This sequence joins TRBV7-8 and TRBJ1-1, with D tentatively TRBD1 (6 bases). The germline V gene encodes CDR1 SGHVS and CDR2 FQNEAQ. The germline V and J ends were trimmed by 1 base and 0 bases, with 9 bases remaining between them. This CDR3 contains 15 residues. In DNA, the CDR3 is TGTGCCAGCAGCTTAGAAGGGGGAATGAACACTGAAGCTTTCTTT. This translates into CASSLEGGMNTEAFF.

The chain carries TRBV29-1 and TRBJ2-7; 8 nucleotides agree with TRBD1. CDR1 is SQVTM, CDR2 ANQGSEA, per germline. The CDR3 is 13 residues long. V dropped 8 bases and J dropped 3; count of bases not matched to a gene: 9. CDR3 nucleotide sequence: TGCAGCTTTTCCGGGACAGGACTCTACGAGCAGTACTTC. Protein: CSFSGTGLYEQYF.

The chain carries TRBV28 and TRBJ2-2; TRBD1 matches 8 bases. The CDR3 is 14 residues long. Germline CDR1 is MDHEN and CDR2 is SYDVKM. J lost 7 bases, V lost 4 bases, and 5 bases had no gene match. CDR3 sequence (DNA): TGTGCCAGCAGTTCGACAGGGGCAGACGGGGAGCTGTTTTTT. Translation gives CASSSTGADGELFF.

A single count supports this clone. The chain employs TRBV5-6 and TRBJ2-7; D ambiguous. The germline V and J ends were trimmed by 0 bases and 0 bases, with 10 bases remaining between them. The CDR3 consists of 15 residues. The V gene's germline CDR1 is SGHDT and CDR2 YYEEEE. DNA of the CDR3: TGTGCCAGCAGCTTGGGGGCCCAGAGCTCCTACGAGCAGTACTTC. This codes for CASSLGAQSSYEQYF.

This chain links TRBV28 with TRBJ2-1, with 8 bases aligning to TRBD2. The CDR3 has 17 amino acids. Germline CDR1 and CDR2: MDHEN and SYDVKM. The junction had 13 bases not matched to a gene; V was cut back by 3 bases and J by 6 bases. The CDR3 DNA reads as TGTGCCAGCAGTTTGTGGGCTAGCGGGTTAAAGGGCAATGAGCAGTTCTTC. As protein: CASSLWASGLKGNEQFF.

The chain couples TRBV14 to TRBJ2-1; TRBD2 aligns across 9 bases. This CDR3 is 16 amino acids long. V dropped 1 base and J dropped 3; count of bases not matched to a gene: 4. Germline CDR1 reads SGHDN; CDR2 reads FVKESK. The CDR3 spells CASSQGLAGIYNEQFF. CDR3 DNA sequence: TGTGCCAGCAGCCAAGGGCTAGCGGGGATCTACAATGAGCAGTTCTTC.

On this clone itself: Other DNA variants within this sample encode the same CDR3. This chain joins TRBV11-2 and TRBJ2-7; D is undetermined. CDR1 is SGHAT and CDR2 is FQNNGV in the germline V gene. V was shortened by 2 bases and J by 0 bases, with 17 bases between the two germline ends. The CDR3 is 17 amino acids. CDR3 residues: CASSLILGTSSSYEQYF. In DNA form, the CDR3 reads TGTGCCAGCAGCTTAATATTGGGTACCTCCAGCTCCTACGAGCAGTACTTC.

This chain uses TRBV19 with TRBJ1-4, with D unresolved. The V and J ends lost 6 bases and 7 bases respectively, with 15 bases between them. In germline, CDR1 is LNHDA, CDR2 SQIVND (reference sequence). CDR3 length equals 14 residues. For the CDR3, the DNA is TGTGCCAGTAGCACTCCGGGATTTGGTGAAAAACTGTTTTTT. It codes for CASSTPGFGEKLFF.

The chain joins TRBV7-6 to TRBJ2-7, with D maybe TRBD2 (5 bases). The length of the CDR3 is 13 residues. The V and J ends lost 6 bases and 5 bases respectively, with 14 bases between them. CDR1 and CDR2 from the germline V gene are SGHVS and FNYEAQ. The DNA for the CDR3 is TGTGCCAGCAGTCTAGGGCGAGGGAACGAGCAGTACTTC. Translating it yields CASSLGRGNEQYF. Variable domain in full (rest from reference TRBV7-6 and TRBJ2-7): GAGVSQSPRYKVTKRGQDVALRCDPISGHVSLYWYRQALGQGPEFLTYFNYEAQQDKSGLPNDRFSAERPEGSISTLTIQRTEQRDSAMYRCASSLGRGNEQYFGPGTRLTVT.

The V call is TRBV6-1, the J call TRBJ2-2; D uncertain. CDR1 and CDR2 from the germline V gene are MNHNS and SASEGT. This CDR3 spans 19 amino acids. Trimming cost V 3 bases and J 0 bases, with 20 bases left between them. The CDR3 here is CASSDKSRPGRANTGELFF. CDR3 DNA sequence: TGTGCCAGCAGTGATAAAAGTCGACCTGGTAGGGCGAACACCGGGGAGCTGTTTTTT.

The chain joins TRBV10-3 to TRBJ1-4; D remains unclear. CDR3 size: 12 residues. Trimming removed 2 bases at V and 5 bases at J, with 3 bases between. Looked up from germline, CDR1 is ENHRY and CDR2 is SYGVKD. In DNA form, the CDR3 reads TGTGCCATCAGTGAGGGAAATGAAAAACTGTTTTTT. This translates into CAISEGNEKLFF.

The gene calls are TRBV28 and TRBJ2-3; a weak D match, TRBD2 (6 bases). CDR1 is MDHEN, CDR2 SYDVKM, per germline. The CDR3 covers 16 residues. Between the trimmed V and J ends, which lost 3 bases and 8 bases, there was a span of 21 bases. CDR3 sequence: CASSFLTGSGAGTQYF. The CDR3 nucleotides are TGTGCCAGCAGTTTCCTTACTGGATCAGGAGCGGGTACGCAGTATTTT.

This chain links TRBV2 with TRBJ1-1; TRBD1 matches 8 bases. CDR1 is SNHLY, CDR2 FYNNEI, per germline. The CDR3 spans 13 residues. The ends lost 7 bases at V and 6 bases at J; junction bases unmatched: 7. In nucleotides, the CDR3 is TGTGCCAGCACTATGACAGGGGAGGCTGAAGCTTTCTTT. Its protein is CASTMTGEAEAFF.

J is TRBJ1-5 and V is TRBV28; 7 bases fit TRBD1. CDR3 size: 17 residues. Germline CDR1 and CDR2: MDHEN and SYDVKM. Unmatched junction bases numbered 9, after V lost 4 bases and J lost 0 bases. The DNA of the CDR3 is TGTGCCAGCAGTTCCTCGACAGGGACATATAGCAATCAGCCCCAGCATTTT. It codes for CASSSSTGTYSNQPQHF.

The chain is built from TRBV6-6 and TRBJ2-7; perhaps D is TRBD1 or TRBD2 (5 bases each). This CDR3 has 16 residues. Deletions cut 0 bases from V and 0 bases from J, with 12 bases between. Germline V gene lookup returns CDR1 MNHNY and CDR2 SVGAGI (reference sequence). This chain's CDR3 is CASSYSSGTLSYEQYF. In DNA form, the CDR3 reads TGTGCCAGCAGTTACTCGAGTGGGACGCTCTCCTACGAGCAGTACTTC.

The chain uses TRBV10-1 and TRBJ2-5; a possible D gene is TRBD2 (5 bases). Germline-derived CDR1 and CDR2 are WNHNN and SYGVQD (reference sequence). This CDR3 has 13 amino acids. Trimming removed 4 bases from V and 1 base from J, with 7 bases in between. This chain's CDR3 is CASSAGFQETQYF. As DNA, the CDR3 is TGCGCCAGCAGTGCGGGGTTCCAAGAGACCCAGTACTTC.